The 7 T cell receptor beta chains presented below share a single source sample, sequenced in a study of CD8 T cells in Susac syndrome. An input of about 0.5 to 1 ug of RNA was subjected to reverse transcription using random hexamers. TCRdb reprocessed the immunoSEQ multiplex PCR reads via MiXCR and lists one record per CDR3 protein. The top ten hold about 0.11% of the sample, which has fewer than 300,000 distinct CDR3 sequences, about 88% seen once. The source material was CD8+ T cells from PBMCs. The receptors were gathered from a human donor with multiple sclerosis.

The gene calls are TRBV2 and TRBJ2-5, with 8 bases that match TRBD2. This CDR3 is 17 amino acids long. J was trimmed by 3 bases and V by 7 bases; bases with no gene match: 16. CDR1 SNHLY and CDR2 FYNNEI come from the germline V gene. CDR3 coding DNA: TGTGCCAGCATGCGGGAGGACCACGATTACCTTAAAGAGACCCAGTACTTC. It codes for CASMREDHDYLKETQYF.

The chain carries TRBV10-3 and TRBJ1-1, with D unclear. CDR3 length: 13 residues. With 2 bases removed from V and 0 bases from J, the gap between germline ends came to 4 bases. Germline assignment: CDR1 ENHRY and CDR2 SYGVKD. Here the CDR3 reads CAISEEVNTEAFF. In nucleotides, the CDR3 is TGTGCCATCAGTGAGGAGGTGAACACTGAAGCTTTCTTT.

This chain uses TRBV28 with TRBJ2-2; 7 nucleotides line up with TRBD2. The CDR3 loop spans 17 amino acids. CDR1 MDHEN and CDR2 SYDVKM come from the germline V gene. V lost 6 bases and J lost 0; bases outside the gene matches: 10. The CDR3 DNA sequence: TGTGCCAGCAGCCCTTGGCGGGAGCACCCGAACACCGGGGAGCTGTTTTTT. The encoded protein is CASSPWREHPNTGELFF. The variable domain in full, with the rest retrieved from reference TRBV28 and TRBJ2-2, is DVKVTQSSRYLVKRTGEKVFLECVQDMDHENMFWYRQDPGLGLRLIYFSYDVKMKEKGDIPEGYSVSREKKERFSLILESASTNQTSMYLCASSPWREHPNTGELFFGEGSRLTVL.

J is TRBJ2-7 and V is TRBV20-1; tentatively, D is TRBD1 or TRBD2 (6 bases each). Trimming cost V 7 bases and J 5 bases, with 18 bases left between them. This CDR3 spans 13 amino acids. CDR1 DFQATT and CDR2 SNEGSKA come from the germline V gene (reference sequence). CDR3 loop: CSVRRSGANEQYF. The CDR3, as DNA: TGCAGTGTCCGTCGGTCGGGGGCCAACGAGCAGTACTTC.

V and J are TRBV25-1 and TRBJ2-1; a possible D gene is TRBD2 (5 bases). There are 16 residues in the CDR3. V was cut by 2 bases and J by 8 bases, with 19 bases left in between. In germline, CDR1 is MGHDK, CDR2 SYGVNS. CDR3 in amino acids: CASSEPGVWEPYEQFF. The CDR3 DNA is TGTGCCAGCAGTGAACCGGGTGTCTGGGAGCCCTATGAGCAGTTCTTC.

Here the CDR3 DNA reads TGTGCCAGCAGTGACTCCGAATCAGGGACCTACAATGAGCAGTTCTTC. Translated, it gives CASSDSESGTYNEQFF. V gene TRBV25-1 combines with J gene TRBJ2-1, with a tentative D call TRBD1 (5 bases). From germline, CDR1 is MGHDK and CDR2 SYGVNS. The CDR3 runs to 16 residues. The V end lost 3 bases, the J end lost 2 bases, and 14 bases lay between the germline ends.

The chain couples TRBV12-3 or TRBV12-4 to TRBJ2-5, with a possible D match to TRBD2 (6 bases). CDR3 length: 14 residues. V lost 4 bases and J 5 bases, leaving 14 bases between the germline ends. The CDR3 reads CASSSRLGRETQYF. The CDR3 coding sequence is TGTGCCAGCAGTTCTCGACTAGGGCGGGAGACCCAGTACTTC.